One sample yielded the 19 T cell receptor beta chains listed below, sequenced in a study of siplizumab effects on memory and regulatory T cells. TCRdb keeps only in-frame clones here, not all; method: immunoSEQ multiplex PCR. The table has around 100,000 clones, 85% to 95% seen once. Sequencing was carried out using non-Treg CD4+ T cells sorted from blood. The receptors were gathered from a human donor in good health.

The chain recombines TRBV2 with TRBJ2-1; TRBD2 matches at 7 bases. J lost 5 bases, V lost 9 bases, and 7 bases had no gene match. Germline loops: CDR1 SNHLY, CDR2 FYNNEI. The CDR3 loop spans 13 amino acids. The DNA of the CDR3 is TGTGCCAGTGGCGGACTAGTAAACAATGAGCAGTTCTTC. Translated: CASGGLVNNEQFF.

This clone is a singleton in its sample. The J gene is TRBJ1-3, the V gene TRBV5-4; D call uncertain. CDR3 length: 14 amino acids. Trimming cost V 4 bases and J 2 bases, with 10 bases left between them. Germline assignment: CDR1 SGHNT and CDR2 YYREEE (reference sequence). Here the CDR3 reads CASSLDETGNTIYF. The CDR3 bases are TGTGCCAGCAGCCTGGACGAGACTGGAAACACCATATATTTT.

The chain uses TRBV30 and TRBJ2-7; 12 bases align to TRBD1. V lost 4 bases and J lost 4; bases outside the gene matches: 8. CDR3 length equals 15 residues. Germline V gives CDR1 GTSNPN, CDR2 SVGIG (reference sequence). CDR3 nucleotide sequence: TGTGCCTGGATTTCCCGGGACAGGGGGCAGTACGAGCAGTACTTC. Translated: CAWISRDRGQYEQYF.

In its sample, this clone was seen once. The J gene is TRBJ2-2, the V gene TRBV30; D perhaps matches TRBD2 (5 bases). The CDR3 runs to 15 residues. The V and J ends lost 0 bases and 5 bases respectively, with 13 bases between them. CDR1 GTSNPN and CDR2 SVGIG come from the germline V gene (reference sequence). The CDR3 region has the DNA TGTGCCTGGAGTGTACAAATTTCGGGGACCGGGGAGCTGTTTTTT. As protein: CAWSVQISGTGELFF. Full variable domain (outside the CDR3, taken from reference TRBV30 and TRBJ2-2): SQTIHQWPATLVQPVGSPLSLECTVEGTSNPNLYWYRQAAGRGLQLLFYSVGIGQISSEVPQNLSASRPQDRQFILSSKKLLLSDSGFYLCAWSVQISGTGELFFGEGSRLTVL.

This rearrangement joins TRBV6-1 to TRBJ2-7; D possibly uses TRBD1 or TRBD2 (5 bases each). Between the trimmed V and J ends, which lost 6 bases and 2 bases, there was a span of 17 bases. This CDR3 has 15 amino acids. Germline V CDR1 and CDR2: MNHNS, SASEGT. CDR3 residues: CASRFYRDGPYEQYF. The DNA for the CDR3 is TGTGCCAGCAGATTCTACCGGGACGGACCCTACGAGCAGTACTTC.

The chain is built from TRBV18 and TRBJ2-6, with 14 nucleotides matching TRBD2. The CDR3 is 18 residues long. The V segment lost 3 bases and the J segment 3 bases; nucleotides outside the gene matches: 4. Germline V gene lookup returns CDR1 KGHSH and CDR2 LQKENI. Here the CDR3 reads CASSPGLAGAFGANVLTF. CDR3 DNA: TGTGCCAGCTCACCGGGACTAGCGGGAGCGTTTGGGGCCAACGTCCTGACTTTC.

As regards this clone: Within the sample, other DNA sequences also encode this same CDR3. The gene calls are TRBV5-1 and TRBJ1-5; D unresolved. V shed 0 bases and J shed 0 bases, with 7 bases lying between them. The germline CDR1 and CDR2 sequences are SGHRS and YFSETQ. The CDR3 totals 15 residues. The CDR3 DNA follows: TGCGCCAGCAGCTTGGCCGGCTATAGCAATCAGCCCCAGCATTTT. This encodes CASSLAGYSNQPQHF.

The chain combines TRBV19 with TRBJ2-1, with 7 bases identical to TRBD2. V was clipped by 3 bases and J by 6 bases; unmatched bases: 11. Germline V CDR1 and CDR2: LNHDA, SQIVND (reference sequence). There are 16 residues in the CDR3. In nucleotides, the CDR3 is TGTGCCAGTAGTATCCGCGCCGGGACTAACTCCAATGAGCAGTTCTTC. It codes for CASSIRAGTNSNEQFF. The full variable domain, its missing parts supplied by reference TRBV19 and TRBJ2-1, is DGGITQSPKYLFRKEGQNVTLSCEQNLNHDAMYWYRQDPGQGLRLIYYSQIVNDFQKGDIAEGYSVSREKKESFPLTVTSAQKNPTAFYLCASSIRAGTNSNEQFFGPGTRLTVL.

This clone occurred a few times. This chain connects TRBV28 to TRBJ1-1; maybe TRBD1 (6 bases). Germline CDR1 is MDHEN and CDR2 is SYDVKM. This CDR3 has 13 residues. Trimming pared 6 bases from V and 1 base from J, leaving 9 bases between. The CDR3 loop reads CASRMTGNTEAFF. In DNA form, the CDR3 reads TGTGCCAGCAGGATGACAGGGAACACTGAAGCTTTCTTT.

Notes on this clone: Different DNA sequences within this sample yield the same CDR3. V and J are TRBV5-1 and TRBJ2-3, with TRBD2 matching over 9 bases. The CDR3 extends over 15 amino acids. Germline V lookup: CDR1 SGHRS, CDR2 YFSETQ. After removal of 0 bases from V and 2 bases from J, the junction contained 1 base not matched to a gene. The CDR3: CASSLASGNTDTQYF. CDR3 bases: TGCGCCAGCAGCTTGGCTAGCGGGAACACAGATACGCAGTATTTT. The full variable domain, rest sourced from reference TRBV5-1 and TRBJ2-3, is KAGVTQTPRYLIKTRGQQVTLSCSPISGHRSVSWYQQTPGQGLQFLFEYFSETQRNKGNFPGRFSGRQFSNSRSEMNVSTLELGDSALYLCASSLASGNTDTQYFGPGTRLTVL.

The gene calls are TRBV18 and TRBJ2-5; D gene ambiguous. This CDR3 is built from 13 residues. V lost 2 bases and J 4 bases, leaving 8 bases between the germline ends. CDR1 and CDR2 (germline): KGHSH, LQKENI. The CDR3 coding sequence is TGTGCCAGCTCACCAAAAGGGTTAGAGACCCAGTACTTC. Residues: CASSPKGLETQYF.

The chain links TRBV19 to TRBJ2-5, with 9 nucleotides matching TRBD1. The junction had 5 bases not matched to a gene; V was cut back by 3 bases and J by 3 bases. Germline values: CDR1 LNHDA, CDR2 SQIVND (reference sequence). The CDR3 is 15 amino acids. The CDR3 region is CASSIHRGREETQYF. The CDR3 bases are TGTGCCAGTAGTATCCACAGGGGGCGAGAAGAGACCCAGTACTTC.

The chain recombines TRBV12-5 with TRBJ2-5; D assignment may be TRBD1 or TRBD2 (5 bases each). Germline V gives CDR1 LGHNT, CDR2 FRNRAP. Trimming removed 3 bases from V and 4 bases from J, with 18 bases in between. CDR3 length: 16 residues. The CDR3 spells CASGFVQGTRGETQYF. CDR3 bases: TGTGCTAGTGGTTTTGTCCAGGGCACTAGGGGAGAGACCCAGTACTTC. Supplemented by reference TRBV12-5 and TRBJ2-5, the full variable domain reads DARVTQTPRHKVTEMGQEVTMRCQPILGHNTVFWYRQTMMQGLELLAYFRNRAPLDDSGMPKDRFSAEMPDATLATLKIQPSEPRDSAVYFCASGFVQGTRGETQYFGPGTRLLVL.

This clone was counted between two and nine times. For the CDR3, the DNA is TGTGCCAGCTCACCAGTGGGGAACACTGAAGCTTTCTTT. This codes for CASSPVGNTEAFF. This rearrangement joins TRBV18 to TRBJ1-1, with D unclear. Germline values: CDR1 KGHSH, CDR2 LQKENI. The germline V and J ends were trimmed by 2 bases and 1 base, with 5 bases remaining between them. This CDR3 has 13 amino acids.

The chain uses TRBV5-8 and TRBJ1-1; D ambiguous. Germline V gene lookup returns CDR1 SGHTS and CDR2 YDEGEE. The CDR3 runs 11 residues. Trimming left V 0 bases short and J 9 bases short, with 6 bases between. Here the CDR3 reads CASSLVAQAFF. The CDR3, as DNA: TGTGCCAGCAGCTTGGTAGCGCAAGCTTTCTTT.

The chain is built from TRBV7-3 and TRBJ2-5, with no clear D. Germline lookup yields CDR1 SGHTA and CDR2 FQGTGA. The CDR3 totals 13 residues. Trimming left V 2 bases short and J 4 bases short, with 8 bases between. The CDR3 loop reads CASSLGKGETQYF. Written as DNA, the CDR3 is TGTGCCAGCAGCTTAGGGAAGGGAGAGACCCAGTACTTC.

V usage is TRBV2 and J usage is TRBJ2-5; D is unclear. Per germline, CDR1 SNHLY and CDR2 FYNNEI. CDR3 length: 15 amino acids. The germline V and J ends were trimmed by 1 base and 7 bases, with 16 bases remaining between them. CDR3 residues: CASSEDNGPAWTQYF. In nucleotides, the CDR3 is TGTGCCAGCAGTGAAGATAATGGACCCGCCTGGACCCAGTACTTC.

This clone was recorded a few times. The chain links TRBV30 to TRBJ2-4; no reliable D call. Germline CDR1 reads GTSNPN; CDR2 reads SVGIG (reference sequence). V was trimmed by 0 bases and J by 6 bases, leaving 9 bases between them. There are 13 residues in the CDR3. CDR3 DNA sequence: TGTGCCTGGAGTGTACAGCTACTAAACATTCAGTACTTC. It translates to CAWSVQLLNIQYF.

The chain uses TRBV7-8 and TRBJ2-2; 10 bases agree with TRBD2. V lost 5 bases, J lost 7 bases, and 10 bases stayed unmatched. Germline V gene sequence: CDR1 SGHVS, CDR2 FQNEAQ. The CDR3 covers 16 residues. The CDR3 DNA follows: TGTGCCAGCAGCCTCCAGACTAGCGGGCTTATCGGGGAGCTGTTTTTT. Translation gives CASSLQTSGLIGELFF.